Below, one TCR beta chain is given with its context. Antigen unknown. This record comes from a study of post-analysis software for immune sequencing data. Whole-study findings and limits: Multiple sclerosis was associated with a significant reduction in normalized Chao1 diversity relative to controls. The study found TRBV5-6, TRBV5-1 and TRBV20-1 among roughly 5 TRBV segments more frequent in patients than controls.

This CDR3 has 18 residues. CDR1 and CDR2 from the germline V gene are SGHTA and FQGNSA. Trimming took 1 base from V and 1 from J; bases not matched to a gene: 7. Prepared libraries of TCR beta cDNA carried unique molecular identifiers. TCRdb fed the PCR reads into MiXCR, producing one record per CDR3 protein. The sample carries just over 250,000 distinct CDR3 sequences, 30% to 45% recorded once. Input material: blood. This rearrangement joins TRBV7-2 to TRBJ2-3; TRBD2 agrees at 11 bases. The receptor comes from a girl between 5 and 17 years old with multiple sclerosis. CDR3 DNA sequence: TGTGCCAGCAGCTTAGTGGCTCCGGGACTAGCGGGCACAGATACGCAGTATTTT. It translates to CASSLVAPGLAGTDTQYF.